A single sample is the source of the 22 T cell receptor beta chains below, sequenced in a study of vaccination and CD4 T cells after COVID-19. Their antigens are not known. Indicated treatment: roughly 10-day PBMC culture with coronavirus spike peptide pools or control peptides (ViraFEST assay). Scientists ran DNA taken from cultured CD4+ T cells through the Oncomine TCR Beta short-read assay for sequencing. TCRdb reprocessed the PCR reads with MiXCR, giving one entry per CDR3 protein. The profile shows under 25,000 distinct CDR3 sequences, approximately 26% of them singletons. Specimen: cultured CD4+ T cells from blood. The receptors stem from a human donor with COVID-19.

The CDR3 DNA reads TGTGCCAGCAGCTTACTAGCGGGGTACAATGAGCAGTTCTTC. Amino acid sequence: CASSLLAGYNEQFF. The gene calls are TRBV28 and TRBJ2-1; TRBD2 matches at 10 bases. This CDR3 is built from 14 residues. Germline-derived CDR1 and CDR2 are MDHEN and SYDVKM. J gave up 4 bases and V 6 bases, and 3 bases lay outside the gene matches.

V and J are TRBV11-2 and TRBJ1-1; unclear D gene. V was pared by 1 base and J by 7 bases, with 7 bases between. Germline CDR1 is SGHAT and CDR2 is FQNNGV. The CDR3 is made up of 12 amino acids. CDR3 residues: CASSLVRHEAFF. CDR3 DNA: TGTGCCAGCAGCTTAGTTAGGCATGAAGCTTTCTTT.

The CDR3, as DNA: TGCGCCAGCAGCTTGCGGTTTTTCCTCCGGAGAATGAACACTGAAGCTTTCTTT. This encodes CASSLRFFLRRMNTEAFF. The chain employs TRBV5-1 and TRBJ1-1; D unresolved. Trimming removed 1 base from V and 0 bases from J, with 19 bases in between. This CDR3 contains 18 residues. CDR1 is SGHRS and CDR2 is YFSETQ in the germline V gene.

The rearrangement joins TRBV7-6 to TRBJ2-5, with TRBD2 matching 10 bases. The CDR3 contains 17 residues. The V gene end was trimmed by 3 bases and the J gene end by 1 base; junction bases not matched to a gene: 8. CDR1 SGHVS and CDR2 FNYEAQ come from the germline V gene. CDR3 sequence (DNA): TGTGCCAGCAGCTTGGACCTAGCGGGGGCACTCCAAGAGACCCAGTACTTC. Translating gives CASSLDLAGALQETQYF.

CDR3 loop: CASSGDSRWYEQYF. The CDR3 nucleotides are TGTGCCAGCAGCGGGGACAGTCGCTGGTACGAGCAGTACTTC. The V call is TRBV5-6, the J call TRBJ2-7; TRBD1 agrees at 7 bases. The V segment lost 4 bases and the J segment 4 bases; nucleotides outside the gene matches: 8. From germline, CDR1 is SGHDT and CDR2 YYEEEE. The CDR3 spans 14 residues.

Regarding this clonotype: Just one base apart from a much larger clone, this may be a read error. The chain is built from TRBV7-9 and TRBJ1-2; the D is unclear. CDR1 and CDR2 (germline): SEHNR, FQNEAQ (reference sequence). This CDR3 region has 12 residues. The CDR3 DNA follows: TGTGTCAGCAGCTTTTCCGGGGATGGCTACACCTTC. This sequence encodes CVSSFSGDGYTF.

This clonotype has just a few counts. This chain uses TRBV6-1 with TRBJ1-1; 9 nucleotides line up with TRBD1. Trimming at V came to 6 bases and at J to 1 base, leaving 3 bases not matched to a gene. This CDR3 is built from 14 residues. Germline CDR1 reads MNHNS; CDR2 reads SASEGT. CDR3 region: CASRPGQGNTEAFF. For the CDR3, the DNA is TGTGCCAGCAGACCGGGACAGGGGAACACTGAAGCTTTCTTT.

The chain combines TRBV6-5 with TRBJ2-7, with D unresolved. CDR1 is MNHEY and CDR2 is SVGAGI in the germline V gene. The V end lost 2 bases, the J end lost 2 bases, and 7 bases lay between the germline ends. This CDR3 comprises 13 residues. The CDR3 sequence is CASSYGPAYEQYF. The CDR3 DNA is TGTGCCAGCAGTTACGGGCCAGCCTACGAGCAGTACTTC.

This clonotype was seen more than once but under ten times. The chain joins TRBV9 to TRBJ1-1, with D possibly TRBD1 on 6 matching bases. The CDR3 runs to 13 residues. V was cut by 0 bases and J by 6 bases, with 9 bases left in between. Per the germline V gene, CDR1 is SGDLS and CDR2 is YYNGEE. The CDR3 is CASSVGRTAEAFF. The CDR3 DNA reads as TGTGCCAGCAGCGTAGGGAGGACAGCTGAAGCTTTCTTT.

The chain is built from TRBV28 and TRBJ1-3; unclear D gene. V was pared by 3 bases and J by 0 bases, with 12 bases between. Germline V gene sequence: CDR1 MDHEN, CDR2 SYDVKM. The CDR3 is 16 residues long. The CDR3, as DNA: TGTGCCAGCAGTTTGGGAGGATCAAGCTCTGGAAACACCATATATTTT. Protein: CASSLGGSSSGNTIYF.

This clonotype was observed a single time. CDR3 residues: CASSLGGGGAWNTQYF. The CDR3 coding sequence is TGTGCCAGCAGCTTGGGAGGCGGGGGGGCATGGAATACGCAGTATTTT. This rearrangement joins TRBV5-4 to TRBJ2-3; TRBD2 matches at 9 bases. The V gene end was trimmed by 0 bases and the J gene end by 7 bases; junction bases not matched to a gene: 9. The CDR3 length is 16 residues. Germline V lookup: CDR1 SGHNT, CDR2 YYREEE (reference sequence).

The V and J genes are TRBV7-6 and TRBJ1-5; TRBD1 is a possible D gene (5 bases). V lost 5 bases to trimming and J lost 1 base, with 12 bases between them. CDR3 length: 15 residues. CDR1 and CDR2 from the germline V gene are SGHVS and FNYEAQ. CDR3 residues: CASSPGGGSNQPQHF. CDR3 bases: TGTGCCAGCAGCCCCGGCGGGGGGAGCAATCAGCCCCAGCATTTT.

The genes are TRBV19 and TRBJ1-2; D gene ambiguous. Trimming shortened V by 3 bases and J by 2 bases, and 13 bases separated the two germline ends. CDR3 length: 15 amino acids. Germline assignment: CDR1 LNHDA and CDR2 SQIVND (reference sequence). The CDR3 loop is CASSMTGSTNYGYTF. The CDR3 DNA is TGTGCCAGTAGTATGACCGGTTCTACCAACTATGGCTACACCTTC.

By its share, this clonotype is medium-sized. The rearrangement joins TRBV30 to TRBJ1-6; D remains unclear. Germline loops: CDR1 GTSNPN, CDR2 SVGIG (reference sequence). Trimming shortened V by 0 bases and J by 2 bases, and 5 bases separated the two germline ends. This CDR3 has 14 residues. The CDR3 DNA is TGTGCCTGGAGTGTACAGACCTATAATTCACCCCTCCACTTT. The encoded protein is CAWSVQTYNSPLHF.

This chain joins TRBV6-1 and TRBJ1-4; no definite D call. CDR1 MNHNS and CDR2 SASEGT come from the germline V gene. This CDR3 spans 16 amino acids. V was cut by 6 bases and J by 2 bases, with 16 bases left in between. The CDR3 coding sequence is TGTGCCAGCAGCCGGCCCCGAGAGGCGACTAATGAAAAACTGTTTTTT. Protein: CASSRPREATNEKLFF.

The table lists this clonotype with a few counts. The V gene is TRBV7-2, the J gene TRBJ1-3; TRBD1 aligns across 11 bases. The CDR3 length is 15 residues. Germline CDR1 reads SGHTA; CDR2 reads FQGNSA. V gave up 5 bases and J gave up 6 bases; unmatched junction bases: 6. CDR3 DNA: TGTGCCAGCAGCGGATTGGGACAGGGGGTAAACACCATATATTTT. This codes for CASSGLGQGVNTIYF.

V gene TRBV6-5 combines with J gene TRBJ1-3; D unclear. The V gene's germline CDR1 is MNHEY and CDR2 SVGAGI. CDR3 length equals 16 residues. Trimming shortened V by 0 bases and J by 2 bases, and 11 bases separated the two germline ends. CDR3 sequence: CASSYSSGRPGNTIYF. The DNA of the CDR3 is TGTGCCAGCAGTTACTCGTCCGGCAGACCTGGAAACACCATATATTTT.

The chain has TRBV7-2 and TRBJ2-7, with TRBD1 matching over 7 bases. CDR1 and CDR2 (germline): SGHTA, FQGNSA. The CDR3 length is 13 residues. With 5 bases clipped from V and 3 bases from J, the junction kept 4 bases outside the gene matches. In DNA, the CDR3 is TGTGCCAGCAGCACACGGACAGGCTACGAGCAGTACTTC. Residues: CASSTRTGYEQYF.

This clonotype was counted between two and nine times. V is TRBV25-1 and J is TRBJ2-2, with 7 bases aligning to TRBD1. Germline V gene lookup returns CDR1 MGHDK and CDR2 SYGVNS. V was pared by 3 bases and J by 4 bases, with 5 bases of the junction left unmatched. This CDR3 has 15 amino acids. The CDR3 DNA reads TGTGCCAGCAGTGATTTGAGGGGGCGCACCGGGGAGCTGTTTTTT. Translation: CASSDLRGRTGELFF.

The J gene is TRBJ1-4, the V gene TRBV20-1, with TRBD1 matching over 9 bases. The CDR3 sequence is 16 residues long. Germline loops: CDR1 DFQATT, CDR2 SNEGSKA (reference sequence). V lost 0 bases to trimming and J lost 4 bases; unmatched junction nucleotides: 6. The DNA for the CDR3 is TGCAGTGCTAGAGATTTACAGGGGGCCGATAATGAAAAACTGTTTTTT. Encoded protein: CSARDLQGADNEKLFF.

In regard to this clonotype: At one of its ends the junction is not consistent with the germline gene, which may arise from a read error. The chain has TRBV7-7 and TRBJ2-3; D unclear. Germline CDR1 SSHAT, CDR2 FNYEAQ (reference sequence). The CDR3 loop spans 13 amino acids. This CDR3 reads CASSLDRTDTQYF. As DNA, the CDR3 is TGTGCTAGCAGCTTGGATCGAACAGATACGCAGTATTTT.

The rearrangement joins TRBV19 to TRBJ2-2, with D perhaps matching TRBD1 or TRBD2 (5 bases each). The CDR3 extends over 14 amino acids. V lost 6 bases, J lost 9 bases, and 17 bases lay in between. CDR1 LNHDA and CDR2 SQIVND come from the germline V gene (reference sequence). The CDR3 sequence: CASSRGDIIRELFF. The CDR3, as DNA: TGTGCCAGTAGCCGGGGCGATATTATCCGGGAGCTGTTTTTT.